One sample yielded the 13 T cell receptor beta chains listed below, sequenced in a study of cytomegalovirus exposure and HLA in healthy donors. Sequencing used immunoSEQ multiplex PCR; TCRdb keeps in-frame clones, though not all of them. This sample has about 180,000 clones; roughly 86% occur once, and the top ten carry roughly 2.5%. Sequenced: PBMCs. All receptors come from a man aged 18 to 30 in good health and CMV-seropositive.

The genes are TRBV7-2 and TRBJ2-7; D is uncertain. The germline V gene has CDR1 SGHTA and CDR2 FQGNSA. The CDR3 is made up of 15 amino acids. The ends were cut back, 7 bases at V and 0 bases at J, with 16 bases in the middle. CDR3 loop: CASTLRQKNSYEQYF. The CDR3 DNA sequence: TGTGCCAGCACCCTTCGCCAGAAAAACTCCTACGAGCAGTACTTC.

CDR3 protein: CSVTGGLYNEQFF. Written as DNA, the CDR3 is TGCAGCGTTACAGGGGGATTATACAATGAGCAGTTCTTC. This chain joins TRBV29-1 and TRBJ2-1, with TRBD1 identical over 8 bases. The V gene's germline CDR1 is SQVTM and CDR2 ANQGSEA. The CDR3 extends over 13 amino acids. V shed 5 bases, J shed 4 bases, and the junction held 4 bases outside the gene matches.

The J gene is TRBJ1-3, the V gene TRBV11-2; D is undetermined. In germline, CDR1 is SGHAT, CDR2 FQNNGV. The CDR3 has 17 amino acids. V was clipped by 3 bases and J by 0 bases, with 15 bases between them. In nucleotides, the CDR3 is TGTGCCAGCAGCTTTTCCTCCTCAGGAGGCTCTGGAAACACCATATATTTT. Protein product: CASSFSSSGGSGNTIYF.

The chain carries TRBV25-1 and TRBJ2-3; 11 nucleotides line up with TRBD2. J was trimmed by 3 bases and V by 3 bases; bases with no gene match: 5. Germline assignment: CDR1 MGHDK and CDR2 SYGVNS. This CDR3 is built from 16 residues. The CDR3 region is CASSELAGGPTDTQYF. The CDR3 bases are TGTGCCAGCAGTGAGTTAGCGGGAGGGCCGACAGATACGCAGTATTTT.

The genes are TRBV28 and TRBJ1-5; D remains ambiguous. This CDR3 has 16 amino acids. Germline V gene sequence: CDR1 MDHEN, CDR2 SYDVKM. V shed 1 base and J shed 2 bases, with 12 bases lying between them. CDR3 sequence: CASSLLGALGNQPQHF. In nucleotides, the CDR3 is TGTGCCAGCAGTTTATTGGGCGCCCTTGGCAATCAGCCCCAGCATTTT. Drawing the rest from reference TRBV28 and TRBJ1-5, the complete variable domain is DVKVTQSSRYLVKRTGEKVFLECVQDMDHENMFWYRQDPGLGLRLIYFSYDVKMKEKGDIPEGYSVSREKKERFSLILESASTNQTSMYLCASSLLGALGNQPQHFGDGTRLSIL.

The rearrangement uses TRBV28 and TRBJ1-5; D ambiguous. This CDR3 has 14 amino acids. The V gene lost 5 bases and the J gene lost 7 bases, with 15 bases spanning the gap. Germline lookup yields CDR1 MDHEN and CDR2 SYDVKM. DNA for the CDR3: TGTGCCAGCAGTGTCCCTTCTGGCGGACAGCCCCAGCATTTT. This encodes CASSVPSGGQPQHF.

The V call is TRBV5-1, the J call TRBJ2-3, with no clear D. CDR1 and CDR2 from the germline V gene are SGHRS and YFSETQ. V gave up 4 bases and J gave up 2 bases, with 8 bases separating them. The CDR3 runs 13 residues. CDR3 nucleotide sequence: TGCGCCAGCAGCACCACTTCCACAGATACGCAGTATTTT. Amino acid sequence: CASSTTSTDTQYF.

The rearrangement links TRBV6-1 to TRBJ1-2; TRBD1 matches at 7 bases. Germline CDR1 is MNHNS and CDR2 is SASEGT. This CDR3 has 15 residues. V shed 4 bases, J shed 4 bases, and the junction held 9 bases outside the gene matches. The CDR3, as DNA: TGTGCCAGCAGTGCGACACAGGGGACCACCTATGGCTACACCTTC. Translated: CASSATQGTTYGYTF.

This clone has just a few counts. This chain uses TRBV7-9 with TRBJ1-5; no clear D gene. V lost 5 bases and J 2 bases, leaving 4 bases between the germline ends. Germline V lookup: CDR1 SEHNR, CDR2 FQNEAQ (reference sequence). The CDR3 extends over 12 amino acids. The CDR3 DNA reads as TGTGCCAGCAGCCCGGGCAATCAGCCCCAGCATTTT. Protein sequence: CASSPGNQPQHF.

Written as DNA, the CDR3 is TGTGCCAGCAGCTGGACACCGGACAGGGTTGACACCGGGGAGCTGTTTTTT. Translating it yields CASSWTPDRVDTGELFF. The chain employs TRBV5-5 and TRBJ2-2, with 8 bases that match TRBD1. The CDR3 contains 17 residues. The ends lost 3 bases at V and 3 bases at J; junction bases unmatched: 10. Germline loops: CDR1 SGHKS, CDR2 YYEKEE (reference sequence).

The gene calls are TRBV9 and TRBJ1-1; D not resolved. In germline, CDR1 is SGDLS, CDR2 YYNGEE. CDR3 length equals 14 residues. The V and J ends lost 0 bases and 1 base respectively, with 7 bases between them. The CDR3 DNA reads TGTGCCAGCAGCGTAGGGAGCGGGAACACTGAAGCTTTCTTT. Its translation: CASSVGSGNTEAFF.

The rearrangement joins TRBV10-3 to TRBJ2-7, with 15 positions matching TRBD2. Germline V CDR1 and CDR2: ENHRY, SYGVKD. The CDR3 length is 17 residues. J gave up 8 bases and V 0 bases, and 8 bases lay outside the gene matches. CDR3 in DNA: TGTGCCATCAGTGAGTCCTCGGCGGGACTAGCGGGGGGCAAGCAGTACTTC. It codes for CAISESSAGLAGGKQYF.

The chain combines TRBV4-2 with TRBJ2-1; unclear D gene. V was trimmed by 1 base and J by 5 bases, leaving 15 bases between them. Germline lookup yields CDR1 LGHNA and CDR2 YNFKEQ. This CDR3 contains 16 residues. Written as DNA, the CDR3 is TGTGCCAGCAGCCAAGGGAACAGCCTTTTCCACAATGAGCAGTTCTTC. Translated, it gives CASSQGNSLFHNEQFF.